The present entry profiles one TCR beta chain with its context. The antigen is not known. Germline CDR1 is PRHDT and CDR2 is FYEKMQ (reference sequence). The V gene lost 5 bases and the J gene lost 4 bases, with 20 bases spanning the gap. The CDR3 loop spans 16 amino acids. As processed by the authors: A productive frequency of 2.59 x 10-5 was the lowest detectable. The repertoire was sequenced with immunoSEQ multiplex PCR; TCRdb's copy has only in-frame clones and lacks some. That table furnishes V, J and clone size, whereas the DNA furnished D and trimming. The repertoire has 25,000 to 35,000 clones, roughly 89% of them found once; the top ten carry 0.4% to 0.5%. The sample comes from a study of STAT5B mutations in CD4+ large granular lymphocyte leukemia. Study as a whole: Healthy donors showed HLA-associated enrichment of the CDR3 'QG' motif.

Controls came from buffy coats of healthy blood donors. The study's findings and limits: 8/27 top patient clones versus 2/35 control clones were TRBV06-family.

Material for sequencing was CD4+ T cells from blood buffy coats. The sequence derives from a human donor in good health. The gene calls are TRBV13 and TRBJ2-5, with a possible D match to TRBD2 (6 bases). The CDR3 region has the DNA TGTGCCAGCAGCCCCACGGGACTCGTGGGGGTAGAGACCCAGTACTTC. Translated, it gives CASSPTGLVGVETQYF.